These 19 T cell receptor beta chains were all obtained from the same sample, sequenced in a study of T cells in Graves' hyperthyroidism and ophthalmopathy. Amplification targeted TCR beta CDR3 regions from RNA transcripts. An initial round of RT-PCR targeting the TCR CDR3 relied on the HTBI primer set. TCRdb re-derived calls from the multiplex PCR reads in MiXCR, one entry per CDR3 protein. The sample carries approximately 360,000 distinct CDR3 sequences, more than 20% recorded once. Sequences were obtained from blood. Receptors were obtained from a man aged 50 or older with Graves' hyperthyroidism.

This clonotype was observed at least ten times. This chain joins TRBV7-3 and TRBJ2-1, with 7 bases fitting TRBD1. Trimming took 5 bases from V and 0 from J; bases not matched to a gene: 4. CDR3 length equals 15 residues. In germline, CDR1 is SGHTA, CDR2 FQGTGA. DNA for the CDR3: TGTGCCAGCAGCGGGGACAGCAGCTCCTACAATGAGCAGTTCTTC. It translates to CASSGDSSSYNEQFF. Full variable domain (remainder filled in from reference TRBV7-3 and TRBJ2-1): GAGVSQTPSNKVTEKGKYVELRCDPISGHTALYWYRQSLGQGPEFLIYFQGTGAADDSGLPNDRFFAVRPEGSVSTLKIQRTERGDSAVYLCASSGDSSSYNEQFFGPGTRLTVL.

The chain links TRBV4-2 to TRBJ2-1, with 11 bases fitting TRBD2. Germline V CDR1 and CDR2: LGHNA, YNFKEQ. The CDR3 runs to 20 residues. Germline trimming cut 0 bases from V and 0 bases from J; bases unmatched to any gene: 10. DNA of the CDR3: TGTGCCAGCAGCCAAGATGGGGCTAGCGGGAGGCGGAGCTCCTACAATGAGCAGTTCTTC. Translating it yields CASSQDGASGRRSSYNEQFF.

V gene TRBV7-8 combines with J gene TRBJ2-1; TRBD2 matches at 9 bases. Germline V gene data show CDR1 as SGHVS and CDR2 as FQNEAQ. V lost 2 bases to trimming and J lost 9 bases; unmatched junction nucleotides: 5. The CDR3 is 14 residues long. CDR3 coding DNA: TGTGCCAGCAGCTTACTAGCGGGGCACCCTGAGCAGTTCTTC. It translates to CASSLLAGHPEQFF.

There are a few counts of this clonotype. The J gene is TRBJ1-2, the V gene TRBV7-3; TRBD1 is a possible D gene (6 bases). Trimming shortened V by 0 bases and J by 6 bases, and 17 bases separated the two germline ends. CDR3 size: 16 residues. Germline V gives CDR1 SGHTA, CDR2 FQGTGA. The CDR3 nucleotides read TGTGCCAGCAGCTTAACTCCTCGGCCGGGGGGCGATGGCTACACCTTC. It translates to CASSLTPRPGGDGYTF.

The chain couples TRBV5-1 to TRBJ1-2; unclear D gene. Germline V gene lookup returns CDR1 SGHRS and CDR2 YFSETQ. The V end lost 2 bases, the J end lost 3 bases, and 8 bases lay between the germline ends. The CDR3 has 13 residues. The CDR3 region has the DNA TGCGCCAGCAGCTTAGACGAGGACTATGGCTACACCTTC. This encodes CASSLDEDYGYTF. Together with reference TRBV5-1 and TRBJ1-2, the CDR3 gives the full variable domain: KAGVTQTPRYLIKTRGQQVTLSCSPISGHRSVSWYQQTPGQGLQFLFEYFSETQRNKGNFPGRFSGRQFSNSRSEMNVSTLELGDSALYLCASSLDEDYGYTFGSGTRLTVV.

The table lists this clonotype with a few counts. The chain joins TRBV10-3 to TRBJ2-1; no firm D call. CDR3 length: 15 residues. V was trimmed by 5 bases and J by 7 bases, leaving 18 bases between them. Looked up from germline, CDR1 is ENHRY and CDR2 is SYGVKD. The DNA of the CDR3 is TGTGCCATCAGTCATCAGTCCGGAGAATGGAATGAGCAGTTCTTC. This translates into CAISHQSGEWNEQFF.

This clonotype was detected only a few times. The V and J genes are TRBV7-9 and TRBJ2-7; the D call may be TRBD1 or TRBD2 (5 bases each). V shed 4 bases and J shed 9 bases, with 13 bases lying between them. Germline assignment: CDR1 SEHNR and CDR2 FQNEAQ (reference sequence). The CDR3 sequence is 12 residues long. CDR3 amino acids: CASSWDRNVQYF. As DNA, the CDR3 is TGTGCCAGCAGCTGGGACCGTAATGTGCAGTACTTC.

The chain uses TRBV29-1 and TRBJ2-7; 9 positions agree with TRBD2. The CDR3 length is 14 residues. CDR1 is SQVTM and CDR2 is ANQGSEA in the germline V gene. Trimming removed 1 base from V and 4 bases from J; junction bases left unmatched: 5. This chain's CDR3 is CSVEVGTSSYEQYF. CDR3 in DNA: TGCAGCGTTGAAGTCGGGACTAGCTCGTACGAGCAGTACTTC.

This clonotype was seen a handful of times. The V gene is TRBV27, the J gene TRBJ1-1; a weak D match, TRBD1 (5 bases). Trimming shortened V by 2 bases and J by 5 bases, and 12 bases separated the two germline ends. The CDR3 consists of 14 residues. CDR1 is MNHEY, CDR2 SMNVEV, per germline (reference sequence). CDR3 region: CASSLRGVRTEAFF. The CDR3 DNA reads TGTGCCAGCAGTTTACGAGGGGTTCGGACTGAAGCTTTCTTT.

The rearrangement uses TRBV19 and TRBJ1-1; D is unclear. The CDR3 is made up of 13 amino acids. Germline V gene sequence: CDR1 LNHDA, CDR2 SQIVND (reference sequence). Trimming left V 3 bases short and J 5 bases short, with 10 bases between. CDR3 in DNA: TGTGCCAGTAGTATTCCCGGGTGGACTGAAGCTTTCTTT. Its translation: CASSIPGWTEAFF.

This clonotype was counted a few times. The CDR3 DNA sequence: TGTGCCAGCACCCAGGCTAGCGGGCCCACAGATACGCAGTATTTT. Translating it yields CASTQASGPTDTQYF. This chain connects TRBV27 to TRBJ2-3, with 8 positions matching TRBD2. V gave up 7 bases and J gave up 2 bases; unmatched junction bases: 8. The CDR3 runs 15 residues. Germline CDR1 reads MNHEY; CDR2 reads SMNVEV (reference sequence).

This clonotype came up many times. The chain joins TRBV12-5 to TRBJ2-1; TRBD1 matches 7 bases. V shed 0 bases and J 7 bases; nucleotides not matched to a gene: 6. This CDR3 comprises 15 residues. The germline V gene encodes CDR1 LGHNT and CDR2 FRNRAP. DNA for the CDR3: TGTGCTAGTGGTTTGGTAGCCGACAGGGCAAATGAGCAGTTCTTC. Its protein is CASGLVADRANEQFF. Filled out from reference TRBV12-5 and TRBJ2-1, the complete variable domain reads DARVTQTPRHKVTEMGQEVTMRCQPILGHNTVFWYRQTMMQGLELLAYFRNRAPLDDSGMPKDRFSAEMPDATLATLKIQPSEPRDSAVYFCASGLVADRANEQFFGPGTRLTVL.

The table lists this clonotype with a count of one. It may be a read error: a sequence one base away is much more abundant. This CDR3 fails to terminate in the conserved phenylalanine or tryptophan, so it likely reflects a read error. The chain uses TRBV10-3 and TRBJ2-7; TRBD2 matches at 10 bases. Trimming at V came to 6 bases and at J to 4 bases, leaving 15 bases not matched to a gene. Looked up from germline, CDR1 is ENHRY and CDR2 is SYGVKD. The CDR3 loop spans 17 amino acids. CDR3 sequence (DNA): TGTGCCATCAGCCCCGGGAGCGGGAGGGCCGGTGGATACGAGCAGTACTCC. It specifies CAISPGSGRAGGYEQYS.

This chain connects TRBV11-3 to TRBJ1-1; D unclear. The V end lost 3 bases, the J end lost 4 bases, and 9 bases lay between the germline ends. The CDR3 extends over 13 amino acids. Germline assignment: CDR1 SGHNT and CDR2 YENEEA. The CDR3 DNA reads as TGTGCCAGCAGCTTGGCAGAGACCACTGAAGCTTTCTTT. Its protein product is CASSLAETTEAFF. Combining the CDR3 with reference TRBV11-3 and TRBJ1-1 gives the whole variable domain EAGVVQSPRYKIIEKKQPVAFWCNPISGHNTLYWYLQNLGQGPELLIRYENEEAVDDSQLPKDRFSAERLKGVDSTLKIQPAELGDSAVYLCASSLAETTEAFFGQGTRLTVV.

In this sample, this clonotype turned up a few times. The rearrangement uses TRBV20-1 and TRBJ2-5; no firm D call. This CDR3 has 15 residues. Trimming removed 1 base at V and 0 bases at J, with 12 bases between. CDR1 and CDR2 from the germline V gene are DFQATT and SNEGSKA (reference sequence). The CDR3 DNA is TGCAGTGCTAGAGGGATTAAACCACACCAAGAGACCCAGTACTTC. This sequence encodes CSARGIKPHQETQYF.

The CDR3 sequence is CASIGDGNNQPQHF. The CDR3 DNA follows: TGTGCCAGCATAGGGGACGGAAACAATCAGCCCCAGCATTTT. This chain links TRBV12-3 or TRBV12-4 with TRBJ1-5, with TRBD1 as a possible D gene (5 bases). Trimming removed 7 bases from V and 3 bases from J, with 13 bases in between. This CDR3 is built from 14 residues.

This clonotype has a handful of counts. The J gene is TRBJ1-1, the V gene TRBV27; 9 bases match TRBD1. The V segment lost 3 bases and the J segment 7 bases; nucleotides outside the gene matches: 12. Germline loops: CDR1 MNHEY, CDR2 SMNVEV (reference sequence). The CDR3 sequence is 16 residues long. CDR3 amino acids: CASSLGTGTTGGEAFF. DNA for the CDR3: TGTGCCAGCAGTTTGGGGACAGGGACCACAGGGGGTGAAGCTTTCTTT.

In its sample, this clonotype was seen a few times. The rearrangement joins TRBV15 to TRBJ2-5; D is unclear. In germline, CDR1 is LNHNV, CDR2 YYDKDF (reference sequence). The CDR3 totals 13 residues. V was trimmed by 0 bases and J by 0 bases, leaving 2 bases between them. This chain's CDR3 is CATSRDHQETQYF. The CDR3 DNA reads as TGTGCCACCAGCAGAGATCACCAAGAGACCCAGTACTTC. The variable domain in full, completed from reference TRBV15 and TRBJ2-5, reads DAMVIQNPRYQVTQFGKPVTLSCSQTLNHNVMYWYQQKSSQAPKLLFHYYDKDFNNEADTPDNFQSRRPNTSFCFLDIRSPGLGDTAMYLCATSRDHQETQYFGPGTRLLVL.

This clonotype has just a few counts. The rearrangement joins TRBV14 to TRBJ2-3; D remains unclear. V was cut by 3 bases and J by 6 bases, with 13 bases left in between. The CDR3 contains 14 residues. CDR1 is SGHDN, CDR2 FVKESK, per germline. CDR3 protein: CASSHLVGGDTQYF. CDR3 bases: TGTGCCAGCAGCCACTTAGTGGGTGGTGATACGCAGTATTTT.